A selection of T cell receptor beta chains follows, all from one sample in a study of Tregs in tolerant kidney transplant recipients. Sequenced by immunoSEQ multiplex PCR; TCRdb stores in-frame clones only, minus some. Counted here are approximately 60,000 clones, approximately 87% occurring once; the ten biggest clones make up about 4%. The sequenced sample was CD4+ T cells from blood (PBMCs), obtained 6 months after the transplant. These receptors all stem from a human patient who received a combined kidney and bone marrow transplant. Some T cells may trace back to the graft donor. Both conserved end residues are part of each CDR3. D genes are given only for firm matches. Size tells how often a clone was seen (once, few, many) or the class of an expanded clone, and some rows leave it out.

CDR3 DNA	CDR3 protein	J gene	CDR3 length	D gene	V gene	clone size
TGCGCCAGCAGCTTGCAGGGGAACACCGGGGAGCTGTTTTTT	CASSLQGNTGELFF	TRBJ2-2	14	-	TRBV5-1	-
TGTGCCAGCAGTTACTCTGGACAGGGGGCTCAGCCCCAGCATTTT	CASSYSGQGAQPQHF	TRBJ1-5	15	TRBD1	TRBV6-5	-
TGTGCCAGCAGTTTCCACCTAGCGGATCTTTCCTACGAGCAGTACTTC	CASSFHLADLSYEQYF	TRBJ2-7	16	TRBD2	TRBV28	few
TGTGCCAGCAGCGTAGGGTCCCCTAGCGGGGGGAACACCGGGGAGCTGTTTTTT	CASSVGSPSGGNTGELFF	TRBJ2-2	18	TRBD2	TRBV9	-
TGTGCCAGTAGTATAGTTACTGACAGTGAGCAGTTCTTC	CASSIVTDSEQFF	TRBJ2-1	13	-	TRBV19	-
TGTGCCAGCAGCTTAAAACAGGGGGGTGAAAAACTGTTTTTT	CASSLKQGGEKLFF	TRBJ1-4	14	TRBD1	TRBV7-9	-
TGTGCCAGCAGTGAAGGCATACTAATCTACAATGAGCAGTTCTTC	CASSEGILIYNEQFF	TRBJ2-1	15	-	TRBV6-1	-
TGTGCCAGCAGCGGGGACAGGGGAAACAGCAATCAGCCCCAGCATTTT	CASSGDRGNSNQPQHF	TRBJ1-5	16	TRBD1	TRBV5-6	-
TGTGCCAGTACCCGGGACAGCAAATCCCCCCTCCACTTT	CASTRDSKSPLHF	TRBJ1-6	13	TRBD1	TRBV27	-
TGTGCCAGCGGGCAGGGGAATAACTATGGCTACACCTTC	CASGQGNNYGYTF	TRBJ1-2	13	-	TRBV11-3	-
TGCAGCGCAACCGGACAGGGGCTCTACGAGCAGTACTTC	CSATGQGLYEQYF	TRBJ2-7	13	TRBD1	TRBV29-1	-
TGTGCCATCAGTGGGTCCGGGACAGGGTCGACTTACGAGCAGTACTTC	CAISGSGTGSTYEQYF	TRBJ2-7	16	TRBD1	TRBV10-3	few
TGTGCCAGCTCATCAGGGGTTGGTGAAAAACTGTTTTTT	CASSSGVGEKLFF	TRBJ1-4	13	-	TRBV18	-